The next 3 T cell receptor beta chains were all read from a single sample in a study of blood T cell repertoires in COVID-19. Sequencing was performed with immunoSEQ multiplex PCR; in TCRdb, only in-frame clones are kept and a portion is missing. The sample holds some 290,000 clones, about 85% seen once. The sample consisted of peripheral blood. These TCRs come from a woman between 50 and 59 years old who had recovered from COVID-19.

This chain joins TRBV7-6 and TRBJ2-1, with 11 nucleotides matching TRBD2. The germline gives CDR1 SGHVS, CDR2 FNYEAQ. The CDR3 is made up of 15 amino acids. The V segment lost 3 bases and the J segment 7 bases; nucleotides outside the gene matches: 5. The CDR3 loop is CASSLTSGAVNEQFF. The CDR3, as DNA: TGTGCCAGCAGCTTGACTAGCGGGGCGGTAAATGAGCAGTTCTTC.

This rearrangement joins TRBV4-2 to TRBJ1-3, with 7 bases that match TRBD1. V was clipped by 3 bases and J by 4 bases; unmatched bases: 9. Germline lookup yields CDR1 LGHNA and CDR2 YNFKEQ. The CDR3 extends over 16 amino acids. The CDR3 loop is CASSHPSTGNGNTIYF. In DNA, the CDR3 is TGTGCCAGCAGCCACCCGTCGACAGGGAACGGAAACACCATATATTTT.

The chain has TRBV11-3 and TRBJ2-1; tentative D call: TRBD2 (5 bases). CDR1 and CDR2 from the germline V gene are SGHNT and YENEEA. The CDR3 runs to 16 residues. V dropped 0 bases and J dropped 2 bases, with 11 bases sitting between them. The CDR3 DNA follows: TGTGCCAGCAGCTTAGATGGGCGGGCTGCCTACAATGAGCAGTTCTTC. Translated, it gives CASSLDGRAAYNEQFF.